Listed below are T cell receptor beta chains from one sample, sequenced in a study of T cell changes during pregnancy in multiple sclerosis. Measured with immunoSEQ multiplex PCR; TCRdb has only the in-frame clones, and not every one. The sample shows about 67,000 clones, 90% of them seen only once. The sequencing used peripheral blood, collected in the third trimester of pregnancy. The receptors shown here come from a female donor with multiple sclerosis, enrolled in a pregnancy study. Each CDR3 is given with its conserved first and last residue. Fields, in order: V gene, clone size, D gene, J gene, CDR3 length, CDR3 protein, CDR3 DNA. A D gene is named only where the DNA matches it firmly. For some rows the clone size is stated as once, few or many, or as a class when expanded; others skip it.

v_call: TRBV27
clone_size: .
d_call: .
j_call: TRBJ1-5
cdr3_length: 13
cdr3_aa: CASSRGSNQPQHF
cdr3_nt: TGTGCCAGCAGTCGCGGGAGCAATCAGCCCCAGCATTTT

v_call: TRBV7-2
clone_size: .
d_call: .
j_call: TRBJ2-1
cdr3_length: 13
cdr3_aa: CASSYPSEDEQFF
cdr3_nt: TGTGCCAGCAGCTACCCATCGGAGGATGAGCAGTTCTTC

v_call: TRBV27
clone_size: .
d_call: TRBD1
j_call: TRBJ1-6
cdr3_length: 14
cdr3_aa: CASSPGQGASPLHF
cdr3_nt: TGTGCCAGCAGTCCGGGACAGGGGGCTTCACCCCTCCACTTT

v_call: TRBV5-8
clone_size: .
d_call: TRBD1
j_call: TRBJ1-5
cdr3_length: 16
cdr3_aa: CASRGQPTSSNQPQHF
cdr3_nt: TGTGCCAGCAGGGGACAGCCGACCTCGAGCAATCAGCCCCAGCATTTT

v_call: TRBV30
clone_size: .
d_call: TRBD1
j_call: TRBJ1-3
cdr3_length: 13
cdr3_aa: CACSRDRGNTIYF
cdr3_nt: TGTGCCTGTTCCAGGGACAGGGGAAACACCATATATTTT

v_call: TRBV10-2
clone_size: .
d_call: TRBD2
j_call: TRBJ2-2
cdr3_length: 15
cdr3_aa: CATSNTGGTTGELFF
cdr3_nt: TGCGCCACAAGCAATACGGGAGGGACCACCGGGGAGCTGTTTTTT

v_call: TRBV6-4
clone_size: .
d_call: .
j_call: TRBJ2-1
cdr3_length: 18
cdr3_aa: CASSKGTDLRGSYNEQFF
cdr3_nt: TGTGCCAGCAGTAAGGGGACGGACCTTAGGGGGTCCTACAATGAGCAGTTCTTC

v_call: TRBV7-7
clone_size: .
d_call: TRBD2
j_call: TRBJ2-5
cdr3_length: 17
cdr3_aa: CASSLGLAGLGGGTQYF
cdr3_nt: TGTGCCAGCAGCTTGGGACTAGCGGGCCTGGGAGGCGGGACCCAGTACTTC

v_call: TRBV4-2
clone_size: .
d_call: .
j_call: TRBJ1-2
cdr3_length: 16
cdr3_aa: CASSHGPGGELYGYTF
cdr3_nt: TGTGCCAGCAGCCACGGCCCGGGGGGCGAGCTCTATGGCTACACCTTC

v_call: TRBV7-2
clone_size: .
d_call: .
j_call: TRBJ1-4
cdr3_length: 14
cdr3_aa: CASSLQGSNEKLFF
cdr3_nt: TGTGCCAGCAGCTTACAGGGCTCTAATGAAAAACTGTTTTTT

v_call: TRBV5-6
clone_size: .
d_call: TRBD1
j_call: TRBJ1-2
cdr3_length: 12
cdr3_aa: CASSGTGYGYTF
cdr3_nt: TGTGCCAGCAGCGGGACAGGCTATGGCTACACCTTC

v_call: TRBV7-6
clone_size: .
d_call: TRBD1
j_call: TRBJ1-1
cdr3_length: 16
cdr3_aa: CASSGDPQGVDTEAFF
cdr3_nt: TGTGCCAGCAGCGGAGACCCGCAGGGGGTTGACACTGAAGCTTTCTTT

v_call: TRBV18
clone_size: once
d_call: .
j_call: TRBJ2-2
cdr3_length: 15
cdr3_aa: CASSPLGQNTGELFF
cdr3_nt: TGTGCCAGCTCACCCCTGGGACAGAACACCGGGGAGCTGTTTTTT

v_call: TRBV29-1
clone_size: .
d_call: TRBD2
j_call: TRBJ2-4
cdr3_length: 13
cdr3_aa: CSVETSGKNIQYF
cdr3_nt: TGCAGCGTTGAAACTAGCGGAAAAAACATTCAGTACTTC

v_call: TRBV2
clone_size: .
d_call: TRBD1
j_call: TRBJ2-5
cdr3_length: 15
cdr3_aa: CASGPGQGRKETQYF
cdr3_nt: TGTGCCAGCGGGCCCGGACAGGGACGAAAAGAGACCCAGTACTTC

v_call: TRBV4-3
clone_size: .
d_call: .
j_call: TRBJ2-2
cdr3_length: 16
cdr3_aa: CASSRKTHTGTGELFF
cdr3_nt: TGCGCCAGCAGCCGAAAAACCCATACAGGGACCGGGGAGCTGTTTTTT

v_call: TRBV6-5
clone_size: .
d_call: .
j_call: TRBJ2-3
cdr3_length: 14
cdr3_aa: CASRNRNGRDTQYF
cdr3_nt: TGTGCCAGCAGAAATCGTAACGGGAGAGATACGCAGTATTTT

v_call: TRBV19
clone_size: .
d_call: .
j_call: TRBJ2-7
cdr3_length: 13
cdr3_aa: CASSLQGEYEQYF
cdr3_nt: TGTGCCAGTAGTCTCCAAGGGGAATACGAGCAGTACTTC

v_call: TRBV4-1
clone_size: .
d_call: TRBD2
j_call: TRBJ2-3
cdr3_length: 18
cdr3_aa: CASSQEISSGASTDTQYF
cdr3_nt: TGCGCCAGCAGCCAAGAGATATCTAGCGGGGCTAGCACAGATACGCAGTATTTT

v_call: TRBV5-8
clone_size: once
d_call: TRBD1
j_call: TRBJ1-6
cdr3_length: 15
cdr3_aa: CASRAGTGYNSPLHF
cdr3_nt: TGTGCCAGCAGGGCGGGGACAGGATATAATTCACCCCTCCACTTT

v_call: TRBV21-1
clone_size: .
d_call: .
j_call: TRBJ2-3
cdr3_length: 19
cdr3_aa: CASSKGRDRELNSTDTQYF
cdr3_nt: TGTGCCAGCAGCAAAGGACGGGACAGGGAACTTAATAGCACAGATACGCAGTATTTT

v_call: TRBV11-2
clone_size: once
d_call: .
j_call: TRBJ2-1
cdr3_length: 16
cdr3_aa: CASSSHGGSSYNEQFF
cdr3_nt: TGTGCCAGCAGCTCCCATGGGGGGAGCTCCTACAATGAGCAGTTCTTC

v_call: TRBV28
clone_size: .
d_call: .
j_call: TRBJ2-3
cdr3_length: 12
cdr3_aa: CASSLGADTQYF
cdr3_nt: TGTGCCAGCAGTTTAGGAGCAGATACGCAGTATTTT